This T cell receptor beta chain emerged from a study of cytomegalovirus exposure and HLA in healthy donors. Study-wide findings and caveats: A few chains tied to CMV proved CMV antigen-specific in vitro. Altogether, around 160 TCR beta chains were recorded as cytomegalovirus-associated.

13 Jbeta primers and 60 Vbeta primers were used for the PCR. Only in-frame clones appear in the TCRdb table, and some are missing; sequencing was by immunoSEQ multiplex PCR. Among 85,000 to 100,000 clones, around 80% were seen once, and the ten largest hold 3% to 4%. About this clone itself: The antigen remains unidentified.

CDR1 LNHNV and CDR2 YYDKDF come from the germline V gene (reference sequence). Germline trimming cut 1 base from V and 8 bases from J; bases unmatched to any gene: 6. This CDR3 is 14 amino acids long. The TCR was taken from a male donor in good health and CMV-seropositive. J is TRBJ1-1 and V is TRBV15, with 8 bases matching TRBD1. Material: PBMCs. CDR3 protein: CATSRVGQGEEAFF. The CDR3 DNA sequence: TGTGCCACCAGCAGAGTTGGACAGGGCGAGGAAGCTTTCTTT.